Reported below is one T cell receptor (beta chain). The sample belongs to a study of TIL therapy for anti-PD-1-resistant metastatic lung cancer. The overall study: Patients had a median age of almost 55 years (range 38-75). Median tumor mutation burden was roughly 1.4 mutations per megabase.

Noted time point: pre-treatment sample, taken before nivolumab and TIL therapy. This was the immunoSEQ v3 assay. Each library reached some 2 million read pairs, or roughly 4.5-6 million at deep level. Clones were sequenced by immunoSEQ multiplex PCR, and TCRdb holds only the in-frame ones, with some missing. The table records tens of thousands of clones, about 80% of them present only once. This TCR derives from a man between 65 and 79 years old with non-small cell lung cancer. The sample in question was blood, obtained at baseline.

The chain's CDR3 is CASSLEANSPLHF. The CDR3 nucleotides are TGTGCCAGCAGCTTAGAGGCTAATTCACCCCTCCACTTT. This chain uses TRBV7-9 with TRBJ1-6, with no clear D. Germline loops: CDR1 SEHNR, CDR2 FQNEAQ (reference sequence). Trimming stripped 1 base from V and 6 bases from J, with 4 bases between. CDR3 length equals 13 residues. The full variable domain, rest sourced from reference TRBV7-9 and TRBJ1-6, is DTGVSQNPRHKITKRGQNVTFRCDPISEHNRLYWYRQTLGQGPEFLTYFQNEAQLEKSRLLSDRFSAERPKGSFSTLEIQRTEQGDSAMYLCASSLEANSPLHFGNGTRLTVT.